The 30 T cell receptor beta chains below were found in one sample sequenced in a study of blood T cell repertoires in COVID-19. Here immunoSEQ multiplex PCR was the method, and the copy in TCRdb shows in-frame clones only, minus some. Among under 300,000 clones, over 85% were seen once, and the ten largest hold approximately 2%. The sample taken for sequencing was PBMCs or T cells enriched from blood (not recorded which). These receptor sequences come from a woman in her sixties who had recovered from COVID-19.

V is TRBV19 and J is TRBJ2-5, with TRBD1 identical over 9 bases. Germline V lookup: CDR1 LNHDA, CDR2 SQIVND (reference sequence). This CDR3 has 15 amino acids. J lost 7 bases, V lost 3 bases, and 9 bases had no gene match. CDR3 protein: CASSIPDRGGVTQYF. The CDR3 bases are TGTGCCAGTAGTATCCCGGACAGGGGAGGAGTGACCCAGTACTTC.

This chain uses TRBV5-5 with TRBJ2-7; 8 bases fit TRBD2. The CDR3 runs to 17 residues. The V segment lost 0 bases and the J segment 5 bases; nucleotides outside the gene matches: 13. Germline V lookup: CDR1 SGHKS, CDR2 YYEKEE (reference sequence). The CDR3 nucleotides are TGTGCCAGCAGCTTGGGACCCCAGCGGGAGTTCCCCCACGAGCAGTACTTC. This codes for CASSLGPQREFPHEQYF.

The rearrangement joins TRBV5-1 to TRBJ1-5; 7 bases are a match to TRBD1. J was trimmed by 3 bases and V by 2 bases; bases with no gene match: 8. CDR1 and CDR2 from the germline V gene are SGHRS and YFSETQ. This CDR3 contains 16 residues. DNA for the CDR3: TGCGCCAGCAGCTTTGGACCGACAGGGAACAATCAGCCCCAGCATTTT. Protein sequence: CASSFGPTGNNQPQHF.

The chain couples TRBV11-2 to TRBJ2-3, with 8 bases that match TRBD1. This CDR3 is 15 amino acids long. Germline CDR1 SGHAT, CDR2 FQNNGV. The ends lost 5 bases at V and 6 bases at J; junction bases unmatched: 10. The CDR3 sequence is CASSIGRGLPDTQYF. CDR3 DNA sequence: TGTGCCAGCAGCATCGGCAGGGGGCTCCCCGATACGCAGTATTTT. Full variable domain (remainder filled in from reference TRBV11-2 and TRBJ2-3): EAGVAQSPRYKIIEKRQSVAFWCNPISGHATLYWYQQILGQGPKLLIQFQNNGVVDDSQLPKDRFSAERLKGVDSTLKIQPAKLEDSAVYLCASSIGRGLPDTQYFGPGTRLTVL.

The rearrangement uses TRBV10-1 and TRBJ1-2; no clear D. V was trimmed by 5 bases and J by 6 bases, leaving 13 bases between them. The CDR3 totals 13 residues. In germline, CDR1 is WNHNN, CDR2 SYGVQD (reference sequence). The CDR3: CASSRSLVDGYTF. The CDR3, as DNA: TGCGCCAGCAGTCGGTCGCTAGTCGATGGCTACACCTTC.

The V call is TRBV27, the J call TRBJ1-1; TRBD1 agrees at 7 bases. This CDR3 spans 16 amino acids. Germline-derived CDR1 and CDR2 are MNHEY and SMNVEV (reference sequence). V lost 5 bases, J lost 1 base, and 10 bases stayed unmatched. The CDR3 is CASSAQGQIENTEAFF. The CDR3, as DNA: TGTGCCAGCAGTGCCCAGGGACAGATTGAGAACACTGAAGCTTTCTTT.

This chain uses TRBV11-2 with TRBJ1-5; 7 bases align to TRBD1. This CDR3 comprises 13 residues. V was clipped by 5 bases and J by 6 bases; unmatched bases: 4. In germline, CDR1 is SGHAT, CDR2 FQNNGV. CDR3 sequence reads: CASSLTGFQPQHF. For the CDR3, the DNA is TGTGCCAGCAGCCTGACAGGGTTTCAGCCCCAGCATTTT.

This clone was counted between two and nine times. The chain has TRBV6-1 and TRBJ2-5; TRBD2 matches 7 bases. There are 14 residues in the CDR3. Trimming took 2 bases from V and 7 from J; bases not matched to a gene: 7. Germline CDR1 is MNHNS and CDR2 is SASEGT. CDR3 sequence reads: CASSETTSSGTQYF. In DNA form, the CDR3 reads TGTGCCAGCAGTGAAACTACTTCTAGCGGGACCCAGTACTTC.

The chain recombines TRBV29-1 with TRBJ1-1; 9 nucleotides align to TRBD1. This CDR3 region has 15 residues. Germline CDR1 reads SQVTM; CDR2 reads ANQGSEA. Trimming removed 4 bases from V and 3 bases from J; junction bases left unmatched: 9. CDR3 in amino acids: CSVVDTGGRDTEAFF. The CDR3 DNA sequence: TGCAGCGTTGTAGACACAGGGGGCCGGGACACTGAAGCTTTCTTT.

The CDR3 coding sequence is TGTGCCAGCAGTTTGACAAATAGCAATCAGCCCCAGCATTTT. Amino acids: CASSLTNSNQPQHF. The chain employs TRBV27 and TRBJ1-5; D unclear. The CDR3 length is 14 residues. Trimming shortened V by 3 bases and J by 0 bases, and 6 bases separated the two germline ends. Germline-derived CDR1 and CDR2 are MNHEY and SMNVEV (reference sequence).

This chain links TRBV10-3 with TRBJ2-7; 12 bases fit TRBD2. The CDR3 consists of 17 residues. Germline lookup yields CDR1 ENHRY and CDR2 SYGVKD. Unmatched junction bases numbered 12, after V lost 4 bases and J lost 5 bases. CDR3 bases: TGTGCCATCAGTGGCCGGACAGGGACTAGCGGGCCGGACGAGCAGTACTTC. It codes for CAISGRTGTSGPDEQYF.

The chain links TRBV6-2 or TRBV6-3 to TRBJ2-5, with a weak D call TRBD1 (5 bases). The CDR3 runs 14 residues. Germline values: CDR1 MNHEY, CDR2 SVGEGT. V was clipped by 4 bases and J by 3 bases, with 12 bases between them. CDR3: CASSFLGVKETQYF. The CDR3, as DNA: TGTGCCAGCAGTTTCTTAGGGGTCAAAGAGACCCAGTACTTC.

The chain carries TRBV11-3 and TRBJ2-7; the D is unclear. Germline V gives CDR1 SGHNT, CDR2 YENEEA. CDR3 length: 12 residues. V was trimmed by 1 base and J by 7 bases, leaving 8 bases between them. In DNA, the CDR3 is TGTGCCAGCAGCTTAGGTGGCAGGGAGCAGTACTTC. Residues: CASSLGGREQYF.

The chain employs TRBV3-1 (or the pseudogene TRBV3-2) and TRBJ1-2, with TRBD1 matching 7 bases. CDR3 size: 13 residues. V was pared by 4 bases and J by 6 bases, with 5 bases of the junction left unmatched. Germline CDR1 and CDR2: LGHDT and YNNKEL (reference sequence). The CDR3 loop is CASSPGQVDGYTF. CDR3 nucleotide sequence: TGTGCCAGCAGCCCCGGACAGGTTGATGGCTACACCTTC.

This clone was recorded only once. This CDR3 reads CASSLTGSNPWGQETQYF. The CDR3 DNA reads TGCGCCAGCAGCTTGACAGGCTCAAACCCTTGGGGACAAGAGACCCAGTACTTC. The chain couples TRBV5-1 to TRBJ2-5, with D maybe TRBD1 (5 bases). V was trimmed by 1 base and J by 2 bases, leaving 21 bases between them. The germline CDR1 and CDR2 sequences are SGHRS and YFSETQ. The CDR3 totals 18 residues.

This chain uses TRBV29-1 with TRBJ2-1; 10 bases align to TRBD2. The germline CDR1 and CDR2 sequences are SQVTM and ANQGSEA. The V segment lost 7 bases and the J segment 7 bases; nucleotides outside the gene matches: 10. This CDR3 contains 14 residues. The CDR3 reads CSALLAGSANEQFF. The CDR3 region has the DNA TGCAGCGCTTTACTAGCGGGATCGGCTAATGAGCAGTTCTTC.

This chain joins TRBV5-4 and TRBJ2-2; 7 nucleotides match TRBD2. The CDR3 has 15 residues. Germline trimming cut 4 bases from V and 7 bases from J; bases unmatched to any gene: 10. Germline assignment: CDR1 SGHNT and CDR2 YYREEE (reference sequence). CDR3 amino acids: CASSQGLTTGGELFF. CDR3 nucleotide sequence: TGTGCCAGCAGCCAGGGACTAACGACGGGCGGGGAGCTGTTTTTT.

V gene TRBV11-2 combines with J gene TRBJ2-2; a possible D gene is TRBD1 (7 bases). Germline loops: CDR1 SGHAT, CDR2 FQNNGV. The length of the CDR3 is 16 residues. V was trimmed by 2 bases and J by 5 bases, leaving 15 bases between them. CDR3 protein: CASSLNRGGGTGELFF. The CDR3 DNA is TGTGCCAGCAGCTTAAACAGGGGCGGAGGGACCGGGGAGCTGTTTTTT.

The gene calls are TRBV5-6 and TRBJ1-5; perhaps TRBD1 as D (5 bases). Trimming removed 2 bases from V and 9 bases from J, with 9 bases in between. Germline lookup yields CDR1 SGHDT and CDR2 YYEEEE. CDR3 length equals 12 residues. CDR3 DNA: TGTGCCAGCAGCTTTGCGGGGGGGCCCCAGCATTTT. Its translation is CASSFAGGPQHF.

The chain carries TRBV11-2 and TRBJ1-2; perhaps TRBD1 as D (5 bases). Germline V CDR1 and CDR2: SGHAT, FQNNGV. V was trimmed by 5 bases and J by 7 bases, leaving 11 bases between them. The CDR3 runs 12 residues. The CDR3 DNA reads TGTGCCAGCAGCGGCTCGGGACTTGGCTACACCTTC. Encoded protein: CASSGSGLGYTF.

The V gene is TRBV27, the J gene TRBJ2-1; D possibly corresponds to TRBD1 (6 bases). In germline, CDR1 is MNHEY, CDR2 SMNVEV (reference sequence). Deletions cut 2 bases from V and 8 bases from J, with 13 bases between. The CDR3 is 14 amino acids. In DNA, the CDR3 is TGTGCCAGCAGTTTAAGTCAGGGGTCGTATGAGCAGTTCTTC. Its protein product is CASSLSQGSYEQFF.

This sequence joins TRBV4-1 and TRBJ1-1; the match to TRBD1 covers 9 bases. The germline V gene has CDR1 MGHRA and CDR2 YSYEKL. This CDR3 spans 15 amino acids. The junction had 2 bases not matched to a gene; V was cut back by 2 bases and J by 1 base. The CDR3 here is CASSQQTGGNTEAFF. DNA of the CDR3: TGCGCCAGCAGCCAACAGACAGGGGGGAACACTGAAGCTTTCTTT.

The chain is built from TRBV18 and TRBJ1-3; TRBD1 aligns across 9 bases. Germline CDR1 is KGHSH and CDR2 is LQKENI. The length of the CDR3 is 15 residues. With V trimmed by 5 bases and J by 4 bases, 6 bases remained unmatched. CDR3 nucleotides: TGTGCCAGCTCAGCCGGGACAGGGCCCGGAAACACCATATATTTT. It specifies CASSAGTGPGNTIYF.

This chain connects TRBV18 to TRBJ2-7, with 8 bases fitting TRBD2. Per the germline V gene, CDR1 is KGHSH and CDR2 is LQKENI. With 2 bases clipped from V and 5 bases from J, the junction kept 8 bases outside the gene matches. The CDR3 is 15 residues long. CDR3 sequence (DNA): TGTGCCAGCTCACCAGGACGGGAGGGCCGCGACGAGCAGTACTTC. Its protein is CASSPGREGRDEQYF.

The chain combines TRBV30 with TRBJ2-7, with D perhaps matching TRBD1 (6 bases). CDR3 length equals 13 residues. CDR1 is GTSNPN, CDR2 SVGIG, per germline (reference sequence). V shed 8 bases and J shed 0 bases, with 14 bases lying between them. The CDR3 reads CARAGASSYEQYF. CDR3 sequence (DNA): TGTGCCCGGGCAGGGGCCAGCTCCTACGAGCAGTACTTC.

This chain links TRBV7-9 with TRBJ2-4; D is unresolved. There are 14 residues in the CDR3. Germline lookup yields CDR1 SEHNR and CDR2 FQNEAQ (reference sequence). Trimming removed 4 bases at V and 0 bases at J, with 7 bases between. The DNA of the CDR3 is TGTGCCAGCAGCTCTGACATAGCCAAAAACATTCAGTACTTC. Translated, it gives CASSSDIAKNIQYF.

The genes are TRBV11-2 and TRBJ2-1; D might be TRBD1 (6 bases). Trimming removed 1 base from V and 5 bases from J, with 15 bases in between. Germline V lookup: CDR1 SGHAT, CDR2 FQNNGV. This CDR3 spans 16 amino acids. In DNA, the CDR3 is TGTGCCAGCAGCTTAGCACCACAGGGCTGGGACAATGAGCAGTTCTTC. It specifies CASSLAPQGWDNEQFF.

This chain joins TRBV10-3 and TRBJ1-2, with 9 bases lining up with TRBD1. Germline values: CDR1 ENHRY, CDR2 SYGVKD. With V trimmed by 11 bases and J by 4 bases, 5 bases remained unmatched. CDR3 length: 12 residues. The CDR3 is CAVSGQGYGYTF. Here the CDR3 DNA reads TGTGCCGTCTCGGGACAGGGCTATGGCTACACCTTC.

This sequence joins TRBV5-1 and TRBJ1-1, with 7 bases fitting TRBD1. Germline V CDR1 and CDR2: SGHRS, YFSETQ. The trim removed 0 bases at V and 7 bases at J, leaving 9 bases unmatched. This CDR3 is 15 amino acids long. CDR3 nucleotide sequence: TGCGCCAGCAGCTTGGTGGGACAGCCTCCAATTGAAGCTTTCTTT. Translation: CASSLVGQPPIEAFF. Combining the CDR3 with reference TRBV5-1 and TRBJ1-1 gives the whole variable domain KAGVTQTPRYLIKTRGQQVTLSCSPISGHRSVSWYQQTPGQGLQFLFEYFSETQRNKGNFPGRFSGRQFSNSRSEMNVSTLELGDSALYLCASSLVGQPPIEAFFGQGTRLTVV.

Here the CDR3 DNA reads TGTGCCAGCAGTAGGGGACAGGGAATTAATTCACCCCTCCACTTT. This encodes CASSRGQGINSPLHF. This chain joins TRBV2 and TRBJ1-6; 9 bases match TRBD1. This CDR3 region has 15 residues. The V segment lost 5 bases and the J segment 6 bases; nucleotides outside the gene matches: 5. Germline CDR1 and CDR2: SNHLY and FYNNEI.